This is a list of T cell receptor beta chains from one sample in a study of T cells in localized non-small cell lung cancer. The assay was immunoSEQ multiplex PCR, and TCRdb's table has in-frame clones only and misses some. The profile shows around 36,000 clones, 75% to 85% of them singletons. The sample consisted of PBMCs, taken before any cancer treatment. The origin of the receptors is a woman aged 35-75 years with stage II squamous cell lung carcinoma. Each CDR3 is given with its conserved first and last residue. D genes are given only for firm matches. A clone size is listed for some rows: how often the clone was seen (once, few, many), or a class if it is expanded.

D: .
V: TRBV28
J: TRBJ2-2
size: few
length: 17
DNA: TGTGCCAGCAGCCAGATTCCCTGGGAAGGGCCCACCGGGGAGCTGTTTTTT
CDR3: CASSQIPWEGPTGELFF

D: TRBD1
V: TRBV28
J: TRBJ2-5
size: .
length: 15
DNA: TGTGCCAGCAGCCAATCCGGGACAGCTCAAGAGACCCAGTACTTC
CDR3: CASSQSGTAQETQYF

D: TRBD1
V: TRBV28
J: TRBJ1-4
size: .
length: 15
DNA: TGTGCCAGCCGAATACTCGGGACAGCTAATGAAAAACTGTTTTTT
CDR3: CASRILGTANEKLFF

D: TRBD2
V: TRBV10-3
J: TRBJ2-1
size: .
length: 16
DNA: TGTGCCGCCAGGATGACTAGCGGGGGCATGGGGAATGAGCAGTTCTTC
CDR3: CAARMTSGGMGNEQFF

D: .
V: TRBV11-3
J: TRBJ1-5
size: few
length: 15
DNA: TGTGCCAGCAGCTGGACAGTAGATAGCAATCAGCCCCAGCATTTT
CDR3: CASSWTVDSNQPQHF

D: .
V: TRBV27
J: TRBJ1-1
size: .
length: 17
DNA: TGTGCCAGCAGTTTAATAGCCGGCCTGGGGCAGAACACTGAAGCTTTCTTT
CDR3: CASSLIAGLGQNTEAFF

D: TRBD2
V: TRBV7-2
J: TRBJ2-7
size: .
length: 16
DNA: TGTGCCAGCAGCCTAAGTAGACTAGCGGGATCCTACGAGCAGTACTTC
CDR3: CASSLSRLAGSYEQYF

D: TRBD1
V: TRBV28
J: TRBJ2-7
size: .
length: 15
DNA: TGTGCCAGCAGTTTATTCAGTAGCGCAGGGGGAGAGCAGTACTTC
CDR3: CASSLFSSAGGEQYF

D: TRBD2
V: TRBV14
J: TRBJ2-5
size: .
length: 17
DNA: TGTGCCAGCAGCCGACTAGCGGGGGGGCGTGGCCAAGAGACCCAGTACTTC
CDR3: CASSRLAGGRGQETQYF

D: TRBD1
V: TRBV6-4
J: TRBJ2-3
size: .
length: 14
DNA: TGTGCCAGCAGTCCGGGACAGGGAGCAGATACGCAGTATTTT
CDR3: CASSPGQGADTQYF

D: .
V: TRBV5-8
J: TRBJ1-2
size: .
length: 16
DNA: TGTGCCAGCAGCTTGGTAGGGAGCACAGCTAACTATGGCTACACCTTC
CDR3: CASSLVGSTANYGYTF

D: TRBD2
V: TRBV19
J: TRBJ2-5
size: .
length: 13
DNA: TGTGCCAGTAGCGGGGGGTTCCAAGAGACCCAGTACTTC
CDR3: CASSGGFQETQYF

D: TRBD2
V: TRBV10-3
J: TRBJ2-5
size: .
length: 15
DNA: TGTGCCATCAGTGGGACTAGCGGGGTGGGGGAGACCCAGTACTTC
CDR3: CAISGTSGVGETQYF

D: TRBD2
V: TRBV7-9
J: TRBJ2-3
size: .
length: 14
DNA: TGTGCCAGCTCTCTAGCGGGAGTCACAGATACGCAGTATTTT
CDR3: CASSLAGVTDTQYF

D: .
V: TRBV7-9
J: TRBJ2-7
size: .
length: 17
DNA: TGTGCCAGCAGCTTAGGGGAGAGGACAGACCTGTCCAACGAGCAGTACTTC
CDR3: CASSLGERTDLSNEQYF

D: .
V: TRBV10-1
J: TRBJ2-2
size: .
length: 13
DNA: TGCGCCAGCAGTACAGGGAGGCACGGGGAGCTGTTTTTT
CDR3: CASSTGRHGELFF

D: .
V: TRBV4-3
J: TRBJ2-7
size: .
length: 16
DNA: TGCGCCAGCAGCCCAGAACAGGACCTGCCCCACTACGAGCAGTACTTC
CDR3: CASSPEQDLPHYEQYF

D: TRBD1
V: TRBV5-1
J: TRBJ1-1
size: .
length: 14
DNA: TGCGCCAGCAGCTCGACAGGGAGCGGAACTGAAGCTTTCTTT
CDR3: CASSSTGSGTEAFF

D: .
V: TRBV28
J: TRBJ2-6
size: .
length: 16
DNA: TGTGCCACCCACGAAGTCTTCGACTCTGGGGCCAACGTCCTGACTTTC
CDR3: CATHEVFDSGANVLTF

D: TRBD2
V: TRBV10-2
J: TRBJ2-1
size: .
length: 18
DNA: TGCGCCAGCAGTGAGGGGGAAGGACTAGCGGTTTCCTACAATGAGCAGTTCTTC
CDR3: CASSEGEGLAVSYNEQFF

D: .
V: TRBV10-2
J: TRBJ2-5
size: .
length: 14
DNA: TGCGCCAGCAGTGAGTCGGGCAGGCAAGAGACCCAGTACTTC
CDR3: CASSESGRQETQYF

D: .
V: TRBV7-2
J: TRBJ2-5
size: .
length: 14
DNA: TGTGCCAGCAGCTTAGTATACAACCAAGAGACCCAGTACTTC
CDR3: CASSLVYNQETQYF

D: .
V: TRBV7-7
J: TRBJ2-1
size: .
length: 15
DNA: TGTGCTAGCAGCCAAGGCGGGGTCCCCTACAATGAGCAGTTCTTC
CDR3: CASSQGGVPYNEQFF

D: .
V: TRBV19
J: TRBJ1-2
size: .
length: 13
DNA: TGTGCCAGTAGTATGGTAGCTTCCTATGGCTACACCTTC
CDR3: CASSMVASYGYTF

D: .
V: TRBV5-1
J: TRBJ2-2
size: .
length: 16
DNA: TGCGCCAGCAGCTTGGGAACAGGATTGAACACCGGGGAGCTGTTTTTT
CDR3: CASSLGTGLNTGELFF

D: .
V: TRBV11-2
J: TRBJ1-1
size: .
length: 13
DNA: TGTGCCAGCAGCTCCGTAGATCTCGCTGAAGCTTTCTTT
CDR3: CASSSVDLAEAFF